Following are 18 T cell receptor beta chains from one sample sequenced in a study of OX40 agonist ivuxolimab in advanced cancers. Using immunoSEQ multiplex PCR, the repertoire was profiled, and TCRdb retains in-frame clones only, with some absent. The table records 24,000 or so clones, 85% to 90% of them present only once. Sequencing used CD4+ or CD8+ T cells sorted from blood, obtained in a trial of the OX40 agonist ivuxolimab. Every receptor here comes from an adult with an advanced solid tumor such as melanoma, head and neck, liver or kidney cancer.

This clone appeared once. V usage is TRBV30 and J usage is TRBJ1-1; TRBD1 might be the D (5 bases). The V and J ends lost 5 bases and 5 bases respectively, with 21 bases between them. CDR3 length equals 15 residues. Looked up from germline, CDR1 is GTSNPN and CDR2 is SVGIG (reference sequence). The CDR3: CAWDYFEGDGTEAFF. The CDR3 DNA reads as TGTGCCTGGGACTACTTCGAAGGGGACGGAACTGAAGCTTTCTTT.

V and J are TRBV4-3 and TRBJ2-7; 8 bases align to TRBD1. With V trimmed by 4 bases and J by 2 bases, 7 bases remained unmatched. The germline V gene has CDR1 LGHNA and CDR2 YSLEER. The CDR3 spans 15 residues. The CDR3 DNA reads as TGCGCCAGCAGCCGGGGGGCAGGGGGCACCTACGAGCAGTACTTC. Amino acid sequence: CASSRGAGGTYEQYF.

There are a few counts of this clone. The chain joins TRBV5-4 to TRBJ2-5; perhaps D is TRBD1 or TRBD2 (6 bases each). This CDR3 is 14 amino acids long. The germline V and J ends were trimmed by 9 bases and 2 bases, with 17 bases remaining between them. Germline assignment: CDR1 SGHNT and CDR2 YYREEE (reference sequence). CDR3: CAIKRGAEQETQYF. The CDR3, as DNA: TGTGCCATCAAAAGGGGGGCGGAACAAGAGACCCAGTACTTC.

The CDR3 protein is CASGRSRPINEQFF. The CDR3, as DNA: TGTGCTAGTGGAAGGAGCAGACCGATCAATGAGCAGTTCTTC. The gene calls are TRBV12-5 and TRBJ2-1; D unclear. V dropped 6 bases and J dropped 6 bases, with 15 bases sitting between them. Germline V gene data show CDR1 as LGHNT and CDR2 as FRNRAP. This CDR3 spans 14 amino acids.

CDR3 region: CASSPSGRTGELFF. Written as DNA, the CDR3 is TGTGCCAGCAGTCCTAGCGGGAGGACCGGGGAGCTGTTTTTT. This chain uses TRBV7-9 with TRBJ2-2; 11 bases fit TRBD2. With V trimmed by 6 bases and J by 5 bases, 2 bases remained unmatched. The CDR3 is made up of 14 amino acids. Germline lookup yields CDR1 SEHNR and CDR2 FQNEAQ (reference sequence). The variable domain in full, completed from reference TRBV7-9 and TRBJ2-2, reads DTGVSQNPRHKITKRGQNVTFRCDPISEHNRLYWYRQTLGQGPEFLTYFQNEAQLEKSRLLSDRFSAERPKGSFSTLEIQRTEQGDSAMYLCASSPSGRTGELFFGEGSRLTVL.

CDR3 protein: CASSPGQRGASDTQYF. For the CDR3, the DNA is TGTGCCAGCAGCCCGGGGCAGCGGGGGGCCTCCGATACGCAGTATTTT. The V call is TRBV5-8, the J call TRBJ2-3, with TRBD2 identical over 9 bases. CDR1 is SGHTS, CDR2 YDEGEE, per germline. The CDR3 covers 16 residues. With V trimmed by 4 bases and J by 6 bases, 12 bases remained unmatched.

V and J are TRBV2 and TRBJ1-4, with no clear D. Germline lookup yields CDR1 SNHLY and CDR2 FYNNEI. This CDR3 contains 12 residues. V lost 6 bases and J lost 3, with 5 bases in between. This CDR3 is CASRKSNEKLFF. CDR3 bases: TGTGCCAGCAGAAAGTCTAATGAAAAACTGTTTTTT.

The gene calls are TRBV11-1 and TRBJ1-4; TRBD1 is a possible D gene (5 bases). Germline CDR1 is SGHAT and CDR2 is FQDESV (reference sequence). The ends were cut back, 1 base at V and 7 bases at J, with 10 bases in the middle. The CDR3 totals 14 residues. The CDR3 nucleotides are TGTGCCAGCAGCTTAGGGCAGGGTGGTGAAAAACTGTTTTTT. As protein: CASSLGQGGEKLFF.

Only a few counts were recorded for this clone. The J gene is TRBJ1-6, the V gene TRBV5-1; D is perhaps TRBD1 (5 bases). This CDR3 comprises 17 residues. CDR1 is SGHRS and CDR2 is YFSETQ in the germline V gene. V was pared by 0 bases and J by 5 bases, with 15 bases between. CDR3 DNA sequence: TGCGCCAGCAGCTTGGTTGGGGCCGCGATCGATAATTCACCCCTCCACTTT. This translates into CASSLVGAAIDNSPLHF.

CDR3: CASSLDNEQFF. CDR3 in DNA: TGCGCCAGCAGCTTAGACAATGAGCAGTTCTTC. This rearrangement joins TRBV5-1 to TRBJ2-1, with D unclear. Germline CDR1 SGHRS, CDR2 YFSETQ. This CDR3 region has 11 residues. Trimming stripped 2 bases from V and 5 bases from J, with 2 bases between.

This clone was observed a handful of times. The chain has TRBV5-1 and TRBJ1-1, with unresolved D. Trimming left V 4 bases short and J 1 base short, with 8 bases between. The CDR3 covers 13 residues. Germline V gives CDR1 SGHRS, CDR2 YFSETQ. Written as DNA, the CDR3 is TGCGCCAGCAGCCCCGTAAGGAACACTGAAGCTTTCTTT. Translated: CASSPVRNTEAFF.

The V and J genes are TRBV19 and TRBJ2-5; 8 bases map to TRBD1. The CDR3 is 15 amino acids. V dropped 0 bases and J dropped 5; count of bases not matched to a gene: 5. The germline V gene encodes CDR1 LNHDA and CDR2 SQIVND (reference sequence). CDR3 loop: CASSIDRGRRETQYF. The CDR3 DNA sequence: TGTGCCAGTAGTATAGACAGGGGGCGGCGGGAGACCCAGTACTTC.

CDR3 protein: CASSLLGGYEQYF. In DNA, the CDR3 is TGTGCCAGCAGTTTATTGGGGGGATACGAGCAGTACTTC. The rearrangement links TRBV27 to TRBJ2-7, with a tentative D call TRBD2 (6 bases). V dropped 1 base and J dropped 4 bases, with 8 bases sitting between them. The CDR3 length is 13 residues. Germline V gene data show CDR1 as MNHEY and CDR2 as SMNVEV (reference sequence).

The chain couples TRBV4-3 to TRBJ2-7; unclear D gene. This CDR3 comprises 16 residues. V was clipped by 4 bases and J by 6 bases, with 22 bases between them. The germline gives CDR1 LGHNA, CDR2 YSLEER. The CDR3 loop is CASSRTPGAYPAEQYF. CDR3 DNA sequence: TGCGCCAGCAGCCGGACCCCGGGCGCCTATCCCGCCGAGCAGTACTTC.

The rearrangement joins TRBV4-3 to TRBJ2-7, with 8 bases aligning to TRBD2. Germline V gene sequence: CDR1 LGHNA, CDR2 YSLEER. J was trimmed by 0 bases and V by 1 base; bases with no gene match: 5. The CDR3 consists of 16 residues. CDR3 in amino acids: CASSQGVAGNSYEQYF. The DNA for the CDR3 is TGCGCCAGCAGCCAAGGCGTAGCGGGGAACTCCTACGAGCAGTACTTC.

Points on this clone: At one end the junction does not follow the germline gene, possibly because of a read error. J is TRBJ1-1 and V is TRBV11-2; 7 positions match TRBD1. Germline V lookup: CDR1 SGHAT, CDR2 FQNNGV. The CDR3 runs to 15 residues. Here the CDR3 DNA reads TGTGCCAGCAGCTCTAGACAGGGAGTGAACGCTGAAGCTTTCTTT. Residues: CASSSRQGVNAEAFF.

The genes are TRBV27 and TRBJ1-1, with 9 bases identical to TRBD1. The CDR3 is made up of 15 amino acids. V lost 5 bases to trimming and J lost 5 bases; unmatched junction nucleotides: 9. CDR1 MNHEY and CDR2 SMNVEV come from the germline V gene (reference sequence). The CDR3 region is CASSPGQGSRTEAFF. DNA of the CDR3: TGTGCCAGCAGTCCCGGACAGGGGTCGAGGACTGAAGCTTTCTTT.

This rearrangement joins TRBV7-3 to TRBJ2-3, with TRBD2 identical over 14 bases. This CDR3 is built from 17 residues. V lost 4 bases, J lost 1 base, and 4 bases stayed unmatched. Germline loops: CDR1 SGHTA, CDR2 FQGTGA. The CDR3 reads CASSSPTSGGGTDTQYF. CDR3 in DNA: TGTGCCAGCAGCTCCCCGACTAGCGGGGGGGGCACAGATACGCAGTATTTT.